These T cell receptor beta chains were read from a single sample in a study of cytomegalovirus exposure and HLA in healthy donors. TCRdb keeps only in-frame clones here, not all; method: immunoSEQ multiplex PCR. The table has about 110,000 clones, about 80% seen once. The material sequenced was PBMCs. These TCRs come from a woman in her sixties in good health and CMV-seropositive. The CDR3 runs from the conserved cysteine through the conserved F or W. Each record gives: J gene, D gene, clone size, V gene, CDR3 protein, CDR3 DNA. The D gene is left open where the match is weak. For some rows the clone size is stated as once, few or many, or as a class when expanded; others skip it.

>TRBJ2-7|NA|NA|TRBV5-1
CASSPILREGNF
TGCGCCAGCAGCCCTATACTCAGGGAAGGGAACTTC
>TRBJ2-3|TRBD1|NA|TRBV27
CASSFVGTGTDTQYF
TGTGCCAGCAGTTTCGTCGGGACAGGCACAGATACGCAGTATTTT
>TRBJ2-3|TRBD2|NA|TRBV29-1
CSVEKGLAGFTDTQYF
TGCAGCGTTGAAAAAGGACTAGCGGGATTCACAGATACGCAGTATTTT
>TRBJ1-3|NA|NA|TRBV6-1
CASSEVRGNTIYF
TGTGCCAGCAGTGAAGTCAGGGGAAACACCATATATTTT
>TRBJ2-5|TRBD1|NA|TRBV5-1
CASSRRQGTGTQYF
TGCGCCAGCAGCCGGAGACAGGGCACAGGGACCCAGTACTTC
>TRBJ2-3|NA|NA|TRBV7-2
CASNQARDTQYF
TGTGCCAGCAACCAGGCCCGAGATACGCAGTATTTT
>TRBJ2-1|TRBD1|NA|TRBV5-1
CASSLGTGGNERFF
TGCGCCAGCAGCTTGGGGACAGGGGGTAATGAGCGGTTCTTC
>TRBJ2-2|TRBD2|NA|TRBV11-3
CASSPGLAGGIGAGELFF
TGTGCCAGCAGCCCGGGACTAGCGGGAGGGATTGGGGCCGGGGAGCTGTTTTTT
>TRBJ2-7|NA|NA|TRBV19
CASSIGHYEQYF
TGTGCCAGTAGTATAGGACACTACGAGCAGTACTTC
>TRBJ1-1|NA|NA|TRBV28
CASNGQMNTEAFF
TGTGCCAGCAACGGACAGATGAACACTGAAGCTTTCTTT
>TRBJ2-2|TRBD1|NA|TRBV6-5
CASSTIAGGTGELFF
TGTGCCAGCAGTACGATTGCAGGGGGCACCGGGGAGCTGTTTTTT
>TRBJ2-3|NA|NA|TRBV28
CASSLQTRGTQYF
TGTGCCAGCAGTTTACAGACCCGGGGTACGCAGTATTTT
>TRBJ2-3|TRBD2|NA|TRBV5-1
CASSPLLAGGVADTQYF
TGCGCCAGCAGCCCATTACTAGCGGGAGGAGTGGCAGATACGCAGTATTTT
>TRBJ1-2|NA|NA|TRBV6-1
CASARDISNYGYTF
TGTGCCAGCGCAAGGGACATTTCTAACTATGGCTACACCTTC
>TRBJ1-3|TRBD1|NA|TRBV6-5
CASSYFAGGRNTIYF
TGTGCCAGCAGTTATTTCGCAGGGGGCCGAAACACCATATATTTT
>TRBJ1-5|NA|NA|TRBV2
CASRGGDSNQPQHF
TGTGCCAGCAGGGGGGGGGATAGCAATCAGCCCCAGCATTTT
>TRBJ1-2|TRBD1|NA|TRBV29-1
CSVEPGQGDHGYTF
TGCAGCGTCGAACCGGGACAGGGTGATCATGGCTACACCTTC
>TRBJ2-5|NA|NA|TRBV7-2
CASSLVVGLDKTQYF
TGTGCCAGCAGCTTAGTGGTTGGGCTGGATAAGACCCAGTACTTC
>TRBJ2-3|TRBD2|NA|TRBV5-1
CASSFGTRNPDTQYF
TGCGCCAGCAGCTTTGGGACTAGGAACCCAGATACGCAGTATTTT
>TRBJ2-7|TRBD1|NA|TRBV28
CASRTGPYEQYF
TGTGCCAGCAGGACAGGGCCCTACGAGCAGTACTTC
>TRBJ2-1|NA|NA|TRBV4-1
CASSVHRTASYNEQFF
TGCGCCAGCAGCGTCCACCGGACTGCTTCCTACAATGAGCAGTTCTTC
>TRBJ1-5|TRBD1|NA|TRBV2
CASGGDSPNQPQHF
TGTGCCAGCGGAGGGGACAGTCCCAATCAGCCCCAGCATTTT
>TRBJ1-2|NA|NA|TRBV9
CASSVGSGGGYGYTF
TGTGCCAGCAGCGTAGGGTCGGGGGGGGGCTATGGCTACACCTTC
>TRBJ1-5|NA|NA|TRBV18
CASSPPGPNQPQHF
TGTGCCAGCTCACCACCGGGGCCCAATCAGCCCCAGCATTTT
>TRBJ2-3|TRBD1|once|TRBV4-2
CASSPRGSSSTDTQYF
TGTGCCAGCAGCCCCAGGGGGTCGTCTAGCACAGATACGCAGTATTTT
>TRBJ2-5|TRBD2|NA|TRBV7-6
CASSLAGLVWETQYF
TGTGCCAGCAGCTTAGCCGGACTAGTTTGGGAGACCCAGTACTTC
>TRBJ1-4|NA|once|TRBV21-1
CASNKNPTDRENNEKLFF
TGTGCCAGCAACAAGAACCCTACCGACAGGGAAAATAATGAAAAACTGTTTTTT
>TRBJ2-7|TRBD2|NA|TRBV28
CASSLVAGVGVEQYF
TGTGCCAGCAGTTTGGTAGCGGGAGTGGGCGTCGAGCAGTACTTC
>TRBJ2-7|NA|NA|TRBV7-7
CASSLGRGVGYEQYF
TGTGCTAGCAGCTTAGGCAGGGGAGTAGGCTACGAGCAGTACTTC
>TRBJ1-5|NA|NA|TRBV6-6
CASSYLIPVNQPQHF
TGTGCCAGCAGTTACCTGATCCCAGTAAATCAGCCCCAGCATTTT
>TRBJ1-5|TRBD1|once|TRBV7-2
CASSGQGAQPQHF
TGTGCCAGCAGCGGACAGGGCGCTCAGCCCCAGCATTTT
>TRBJ2-1|TRBD2|NA|TRBV28
CASSSGRMGSNEQFF
TGTGCCAGCAGTTCCGGGAGGATGGGCAGCAATGAGCAGTTCTTC
>TRBJ1-3|TRBD1|once|TRBV6-1
CASSARGTRNTIYF
TGTGCCAGCAGTGCCAGGGGGACCAGAAACACCATATATTTT
>TRBJ1-3|NA|NA|TRBV9
CASSVGGRNTIYF
TGTGCCAGCAGCGTAGGCGGTAGGAACACCATATATTTT
>TRBJ2-7|TRBD1|NA|TRBV5-1
CASKPGTGDYEQYF
TGCGCCAGCAAACCCGGGACAGGGGACTACGAGCAGTACTTC
>TRBJ2-1|NA|NA|TRBV9
CASSLKSPSANNEQFF
TGTGCCAGCAGCCTAAAAAGTCCTAGCGCTAACAATGAGCAGTTCTTC
>TRBJ2-7|NA|NA|TRBV7-9
CSSSLMSGSYEQYF
TGTTCCAGCAGCTTAATGAGCGGCTCCTACGAGCAGTACTTC
>TRBJ2-2|NA|NA|TRBV4-1
CASSQIDMGLNTGELFF
TGCGCCAGCAGCCAAATTGATATGGGACTGAACACCGGGGAGCTGTTTTTT
>TRBJ2-3|TRBD2|once|TRBV5-1
CASSLRGRGIVNTQYF
TGCGCCAGCAGCTTGCGCGGGAGGGGAATAGTGAATACGCAGTATTTT
>TRBJ2-7|NA|once|TRBV11-2
CASRRAYEQYF
TGTGCCAGCAGGCGGGCTTACGAGCAGTACTTC
>TRBJ2-2|NA|NA|TRBV7-6
CASTRTPGTGELFF
TGTGCCAGTACCAGAACCCCGGGCACCGGGGAGCTGTTTTTT
>TRBJ2-7|NA|NA|TRBV6-6
CASSYPASPGVREQYF
TGTGCCAGCAGTTACCCGGCTTCCCCGGGGGTCCGCGAGCAGTACTTC
>TRBJ1-2|NA|many|TRBV5-1
CASSSTGIYGYTF
TGCGCCAGCAGCAGCACCGGGATCTATGGCTACACCTTC
>TRBJ1-2|NA|few|TRBV14
CASSQVGNYGYTF
TGTGCCAGCAGCCAAGTCGGGAACTATGGCTACACCTTC
>TRBJ1-2|NA|NA|TRBV6-5
CASSLTATNYGYTF
TGTGCCAGCAGTTTGACAGCAACTAACTATGGCTACACCTTC
>TRBJ2-3|TRBD1|NA|TRBV5-1
CASSSLTGGTDTQYF
TGCGCCAGCAGCTCCTTGACAGGGGGCACAGATACGCAGTATTTT
>TRBJ2-7|TRBD1|NA|TRBV27
CASSQQGFGFYEQYF
TGTGCCAGCAGTCAACAGGGGTTTGGTTTCTACGAGCAGTACTTC
>TRBJ1-3|NA|NA|TRBV28
CASSPASGSGNTIYF
TGTGCCAGCAGCCCGGCTTCAGGGTCTGGAAACACCATATATTTT
>TRBJ2-4|TRBD2|once|TRBV2
CASLGLAGGRVAKNIQYF
TGTGCCAGCCTAGGACTAGCGGGAGGGAGGGTAGCCAAAAACATTCAGTACTTC
>TRBJ2-3|TRBD2|NA|TRBV2
CASSEFTSGFTDTQYF
TGTGCCAGCAGTGAATTCACTAGCGGCTTCACAGATACGCAGTATTTT
>TRBJ2-4|TRBD2|NA|TRBV10-2
CASLPTSGTPLAKNIQYF
TGCGCCAGCCTACCGACTAGCGGGACGCCGCTAGCCAAAAACATTCAGTACTTC
>TRBJ2-5|NA|NA|TRBV5-4
CASSSQGSQETQYF
TGTGCCAGCAGCTCTCAGGGGTCTCAAGAGACCCAGTACTTC
>TRBJ2-1|TRBD2|NA|TRBV9
CASSPRGSGVVYEQFF
TGTGCCAGCAGCCCTAGGGGTAGCGGGGTGGTTTATGAGCAGTTCTTC
>TRBJ1-1|NA|NA|TRBV29-1
CSVESQGMNTEAFF
TGCAGCGTTGAATCGCAGGGAATGAACACTGAAGCTTTCTTT